The T cell receptor (beta chain) under discussion was sequenced for a study of shared clonotypes between healthy human individuals. Study details: For every donor, three CD4 naive, three CD4 memory, two CD8 naive and one CD8 memory plates were used.

Study results and limitations: Inspection by rarefaction showed sorted-subset sequencing to be incomplete despite large depth. Naive subsets tended to show greater estimated richness than memory subsets.

Positively selected for CCR7, the CD45RO-negative cells used as naive CD8 cells excluded terminally differentiated effector memory CD45RA+ cells. Looked up from germline, CDR1 is MNHEY and CDR2 is SVGAGI. The V end was cut by 5 bases, the J end by 3 bases, with 11 bases between. This CDR3 comprises 14 residues. As to this clone: The antigen remains undetermined.

Deep level was the assay's run setting. Some clones are missing from TCRdb's copy, which holds only in-frame ones; the method was immunoSEQ multiplex PCR. The sample includes about 1,800,000 clones, 85% to 95% of them seen just once. The TCR comes from a man aged 18 to 29 in good health. Sequencing was carried out using naive CD8+ T cells sorted from blood. This sequence joins TRBV6-5 and TRBJ2-1; D is possibly TRBD1 (6 bases). The CDR3 loop reads CASSAQQGYNEQFF. DNA of the CDR3: TGTGCCAGCAGTGCCCAACAGGGCTACAATGAGCAGTTCTTC.